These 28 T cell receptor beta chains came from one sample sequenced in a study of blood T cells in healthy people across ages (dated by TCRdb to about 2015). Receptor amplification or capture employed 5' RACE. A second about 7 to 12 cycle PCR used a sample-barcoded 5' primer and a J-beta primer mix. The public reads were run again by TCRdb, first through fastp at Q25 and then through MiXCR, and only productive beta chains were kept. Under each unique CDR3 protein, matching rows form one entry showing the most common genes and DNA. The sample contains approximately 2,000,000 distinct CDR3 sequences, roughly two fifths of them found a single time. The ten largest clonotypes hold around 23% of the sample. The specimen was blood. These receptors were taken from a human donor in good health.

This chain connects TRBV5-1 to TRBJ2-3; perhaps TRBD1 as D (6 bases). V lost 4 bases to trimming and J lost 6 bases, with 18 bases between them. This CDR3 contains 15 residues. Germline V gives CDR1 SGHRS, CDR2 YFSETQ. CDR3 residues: CASSLQEDRFDTQYF. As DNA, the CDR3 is TGCGCCAGCAGCCTACAAGAGGACAGATTTGATACGCAGTATTTT.

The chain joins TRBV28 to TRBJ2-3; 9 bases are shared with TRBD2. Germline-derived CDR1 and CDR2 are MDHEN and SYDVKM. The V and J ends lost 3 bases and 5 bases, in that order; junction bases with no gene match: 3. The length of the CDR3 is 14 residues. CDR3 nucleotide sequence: TGTGCCAGCAGTTTGCGGGGGGGGGTAGATACGCAGTATTTT. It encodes CASSLRGGVDTQYF.

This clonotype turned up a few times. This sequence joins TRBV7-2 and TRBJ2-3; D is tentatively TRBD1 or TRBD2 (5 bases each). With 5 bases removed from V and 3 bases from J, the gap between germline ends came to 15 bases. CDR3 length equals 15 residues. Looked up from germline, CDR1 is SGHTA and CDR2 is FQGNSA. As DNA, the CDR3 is TGTGCCAGCAGCGACGGGACGGCGGATACAGATACGCAGTATTTT. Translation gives CASSDGTADTDTQYF.

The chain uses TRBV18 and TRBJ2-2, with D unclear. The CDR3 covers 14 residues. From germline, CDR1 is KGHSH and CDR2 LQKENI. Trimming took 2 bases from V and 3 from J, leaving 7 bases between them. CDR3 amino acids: CASSPSSYTGELFF. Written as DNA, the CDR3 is TGTGCCAGCTCACCAAGTTCCTACACCGGGGAGCTGTTTTTT.

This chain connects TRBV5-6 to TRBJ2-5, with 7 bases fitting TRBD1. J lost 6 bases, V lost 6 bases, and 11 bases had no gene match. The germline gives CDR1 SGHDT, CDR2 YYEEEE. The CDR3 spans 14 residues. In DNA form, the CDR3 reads TGTGCCAGCACTACCACAGGGGACGAAAAGACCCAGTACTTC. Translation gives CASTTTGDEKTQYF. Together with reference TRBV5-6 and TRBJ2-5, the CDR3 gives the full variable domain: DAGVTQSPTHLIKTRGQQVTLRCSPKSGHDTVSWYQQALGQGPQFIFQYYEEEERQRGNFPDRFSGHQFPNYSSELNVNALLLGDSALYLCASTTTGDEKTQYFGPGTRLLVL.

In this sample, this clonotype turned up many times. CDR3 region: CASSLGVVETQYF. The CDR3 region has the DNA TGCGCCAGCAGCTTGGGGGTCGTAGAGACCCAGTACTTC. This chain uses TRBV5-1 with TRBJ2-5; no clear D. The V end lost 0 bases, the J end lost 4 bases, and 7 bases lay between the germline ends. The CDR3 extends over 13 amino acids. Germline-derived CDR1 and CDR2 are SGHRS and YFSETQ.

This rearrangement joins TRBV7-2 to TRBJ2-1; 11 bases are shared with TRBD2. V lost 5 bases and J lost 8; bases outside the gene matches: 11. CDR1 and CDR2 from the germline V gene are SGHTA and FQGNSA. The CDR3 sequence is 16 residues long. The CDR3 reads CASSQTLAGGLYEQFF. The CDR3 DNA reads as TGTGCCAGCAGCCAAACCCTAGCGGGGGGACTCTATGAGCAGTTCTTC. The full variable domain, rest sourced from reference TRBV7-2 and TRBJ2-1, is GAGVSQSPSNKVTEKGKDVELRCDPISGHTALYWYRQSLGQGLEFLIYFQGNSAPDKSGLPSDRFSAERTGGSVSTLTIQRTQQEDSAVYLCASSQTLAGGLYEQFFGPGTRLTVL.

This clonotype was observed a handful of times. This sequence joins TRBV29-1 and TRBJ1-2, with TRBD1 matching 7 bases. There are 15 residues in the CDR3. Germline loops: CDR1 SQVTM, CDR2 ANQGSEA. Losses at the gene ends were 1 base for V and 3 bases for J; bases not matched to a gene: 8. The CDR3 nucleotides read TGCAGCGTTGAAGGAGGACAGGCCGGGGACTATGGCTACACCTTC. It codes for CSVEGGQAGDYGYTF.

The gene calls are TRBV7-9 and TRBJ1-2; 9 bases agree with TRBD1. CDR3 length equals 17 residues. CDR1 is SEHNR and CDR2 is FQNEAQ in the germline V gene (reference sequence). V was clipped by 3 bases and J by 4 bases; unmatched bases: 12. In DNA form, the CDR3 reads TGTGCCAGCAGCTTTTCGATACCGGGACAGGGACGCTATGGCTACACCTTC. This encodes CASSFSIPGQGRYGYTF.

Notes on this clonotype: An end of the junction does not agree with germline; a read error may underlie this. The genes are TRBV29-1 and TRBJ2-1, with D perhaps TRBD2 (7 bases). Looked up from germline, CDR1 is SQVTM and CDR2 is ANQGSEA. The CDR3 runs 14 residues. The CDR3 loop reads CSVEGGGPYSEQFF. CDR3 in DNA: TGCAGCGTAGAAGGCGGGGGCCCATACAGTGAGCAGTTCTTC.

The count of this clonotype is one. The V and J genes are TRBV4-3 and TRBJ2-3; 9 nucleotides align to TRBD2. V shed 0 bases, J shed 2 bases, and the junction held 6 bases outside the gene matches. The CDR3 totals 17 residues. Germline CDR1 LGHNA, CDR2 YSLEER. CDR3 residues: CASSQDRASGITDTQYF. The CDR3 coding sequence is TGCGCCAGCAGCCAAGATCGCGCTAGCGGGATCACAGATACGCAGTATTTT.

CDR3 bases: TGTGCCAGCAGCTTAGGGCTCGGCGGGGGACCAACAGATACGCAGTATTTT. Its protein is CASSLGLGGGPTDTQYF. This chain joins TRBV7-2 and TRBJ2-3, with 7 positions matching TRBD2. The CDR3 spans 17 residues. Germline loops: CDR1 SGHTA, CDR2 FQGNSA. The V and J ends lost 1 base and 3 bases, in that order; junction bases with no gene match: 10.

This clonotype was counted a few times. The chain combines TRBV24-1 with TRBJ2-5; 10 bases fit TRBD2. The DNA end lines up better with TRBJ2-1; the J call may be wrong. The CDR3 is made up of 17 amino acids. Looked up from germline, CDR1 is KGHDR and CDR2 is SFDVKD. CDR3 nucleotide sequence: TGTGCCACCAGTGATTTGACTAGCGGGGAAGTTGGAGAGACCCAGTTCTTC. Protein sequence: CATSDLTSGEVGETQFF.

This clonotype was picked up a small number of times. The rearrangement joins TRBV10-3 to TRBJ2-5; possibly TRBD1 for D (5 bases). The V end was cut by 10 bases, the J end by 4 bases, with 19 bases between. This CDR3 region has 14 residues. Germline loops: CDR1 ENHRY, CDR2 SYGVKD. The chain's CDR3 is CATQPDSLLETQYF. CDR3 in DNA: TGTGCCACCCAGCCAGACAGTTTATTAGAGACCCAGTACTTC.

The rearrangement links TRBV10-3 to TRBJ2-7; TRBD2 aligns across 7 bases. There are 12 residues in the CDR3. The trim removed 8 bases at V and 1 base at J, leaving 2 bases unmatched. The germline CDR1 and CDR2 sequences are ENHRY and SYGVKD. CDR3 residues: CAIGGLSYEQYF. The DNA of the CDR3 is TGTGCCATCGGGGGACTATCCTACGAGCAGTACTTC.

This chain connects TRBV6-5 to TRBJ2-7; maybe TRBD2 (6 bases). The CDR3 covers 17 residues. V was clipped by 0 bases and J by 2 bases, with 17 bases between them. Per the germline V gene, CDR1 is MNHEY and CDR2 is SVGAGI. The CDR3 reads CASSYSRSAGSTYEQYF. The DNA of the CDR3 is TGTGCCAGCAGTTACTCGAGATCCGCGGGGTCCACCTACGAGCAGTACTTC.

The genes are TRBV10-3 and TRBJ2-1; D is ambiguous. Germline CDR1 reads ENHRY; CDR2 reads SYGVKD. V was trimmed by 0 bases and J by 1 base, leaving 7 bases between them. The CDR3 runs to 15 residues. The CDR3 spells CAISESRVSYNEQFF. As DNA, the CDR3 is TGTGCCATCAGTGAGTCCCGAGTTTCCTACAATGAGCAGTTCTTC.

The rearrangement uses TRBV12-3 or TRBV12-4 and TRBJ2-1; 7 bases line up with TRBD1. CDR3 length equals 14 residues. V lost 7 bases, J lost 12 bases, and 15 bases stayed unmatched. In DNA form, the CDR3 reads TGTGCCAGCACCCTGACAGGGCGAACACATGGGCAGTTCTTC. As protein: CASTLTGRTHGQFF.

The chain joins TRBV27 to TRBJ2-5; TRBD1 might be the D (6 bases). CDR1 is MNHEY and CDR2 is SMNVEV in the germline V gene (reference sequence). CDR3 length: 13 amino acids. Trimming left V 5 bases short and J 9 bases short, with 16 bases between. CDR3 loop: CASSPNRVGAQYF. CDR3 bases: TGTGCCAGCAGTCCAAACAGGGTAGGAGCCCAGTACTTC.

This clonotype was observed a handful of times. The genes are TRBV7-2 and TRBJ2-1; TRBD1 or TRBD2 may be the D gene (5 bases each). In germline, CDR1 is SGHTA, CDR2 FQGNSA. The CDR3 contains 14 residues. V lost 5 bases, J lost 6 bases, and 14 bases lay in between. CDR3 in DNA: TGTGCCAGCAGCCGAGGGGATCCCGTCAATGAGCAGTTCTTC. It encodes CASSRGDPVNEQFF.

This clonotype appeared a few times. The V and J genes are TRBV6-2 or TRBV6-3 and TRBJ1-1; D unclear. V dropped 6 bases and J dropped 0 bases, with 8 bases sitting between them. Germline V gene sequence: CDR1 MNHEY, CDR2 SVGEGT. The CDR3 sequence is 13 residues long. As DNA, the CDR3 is TGTGCCAGCAGGGGATACATGAACACTGAAGCTTTCTTT. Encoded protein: CASRGYMNTEAFF.

The CDR3 sequence: CASRGTSFDDEQFF. DNA for the CDR3: TGTGCCAGCAGGGGGACTTCCTTCGATGATGAGCAGTTCTTC. The chain links TRBV5-4 to TRBJ2-1; D is possibly TRBD2 (6 bases). The CDR3 totals 14 residues. V was clipped by 5 bases and J by 8 bases, with 17 bases between them. Germline V gene lookup returns CDR1 SGHNT and CDR2 YYREEE (reference sequence).

The CDR3 loop reads CASSLVGGGRLTDTQYF. CDR3 bases: TGTGCCAGCAGCTTAGTCGGGGGGGGTCGACTCACAGATACGCAGTATTTT. This sequence joins TRBV7-9 and TRBJ2-3; 8 positions agree with TRBD2. This CDR3 has 17 amino acids. V trimming: 1 base; J trimming: 2 bases; junction bases outside the gene matches: 8. In germline, CDR1 is SEHNR, CDR2 FQNEAQ (reference sequence).

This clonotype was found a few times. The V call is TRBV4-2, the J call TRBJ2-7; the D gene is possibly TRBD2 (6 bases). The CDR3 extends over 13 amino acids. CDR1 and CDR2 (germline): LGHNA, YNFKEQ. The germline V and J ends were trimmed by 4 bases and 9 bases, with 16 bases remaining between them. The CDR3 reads CASSPTEGVGQYF. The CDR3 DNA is TGTGCCAGCAGCCCTACGGAGGGAGTGGGGCAGTACTTC.

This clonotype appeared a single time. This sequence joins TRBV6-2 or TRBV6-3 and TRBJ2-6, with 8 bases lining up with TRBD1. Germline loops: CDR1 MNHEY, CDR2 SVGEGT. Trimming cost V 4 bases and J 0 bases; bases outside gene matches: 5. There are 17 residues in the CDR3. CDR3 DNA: TGTGCCAGCAGTTTACAGGGGGTCCGCTCTGGGGCCAACGTCCTGACTTTC. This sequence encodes CASSLQGVRSGANVLTF.

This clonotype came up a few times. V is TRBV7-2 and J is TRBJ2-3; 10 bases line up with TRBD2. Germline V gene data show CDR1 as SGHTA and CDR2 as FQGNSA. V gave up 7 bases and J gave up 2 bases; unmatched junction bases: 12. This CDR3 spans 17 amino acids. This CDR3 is CASTIPLAGVPTDTQYF. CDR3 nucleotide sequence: TGTGCCAGCACCATACCTCTAGCGGGGGTCCCCACAGATACGCAGTATTTT.

CDR3 loop: CASSFWGAGETQYF. The CDR3 DNA reads TGTGCCAGCAGTTTCTGGGGGGCTGGAGAGACCCAGTACTTC. The gene calls are TRBV12-3 or TRBV12-4 and TRBJ2-5, with D perhaps being TRBD1 or TRBD2 (6 bases each). The V gene lost 3 bases and the J gene lost 4 bases, with 12 bases spanning the gap. The CDR3 runs 14 residues.

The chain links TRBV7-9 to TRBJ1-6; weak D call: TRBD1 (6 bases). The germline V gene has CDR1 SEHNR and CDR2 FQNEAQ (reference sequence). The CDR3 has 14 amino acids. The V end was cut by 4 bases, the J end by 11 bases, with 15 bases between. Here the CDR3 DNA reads TGTGCCAGCAGCTATAGCCAGGGGACAACACCCCTCCACTTT. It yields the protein CASSYSQGTTPLHF.